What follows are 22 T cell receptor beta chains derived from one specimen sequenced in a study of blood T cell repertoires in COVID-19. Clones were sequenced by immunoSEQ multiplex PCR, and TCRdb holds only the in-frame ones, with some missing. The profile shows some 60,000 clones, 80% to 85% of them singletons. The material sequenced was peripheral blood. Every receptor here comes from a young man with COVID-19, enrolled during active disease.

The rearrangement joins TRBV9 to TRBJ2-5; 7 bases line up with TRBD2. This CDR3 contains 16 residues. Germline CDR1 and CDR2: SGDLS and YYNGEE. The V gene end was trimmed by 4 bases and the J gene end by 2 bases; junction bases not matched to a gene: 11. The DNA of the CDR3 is TGTGCCAGCAGCCCCGGATGGGGGGGGAGGCAAGAGACCCAGTACTTC. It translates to CASSPGWGGRQETQYF.

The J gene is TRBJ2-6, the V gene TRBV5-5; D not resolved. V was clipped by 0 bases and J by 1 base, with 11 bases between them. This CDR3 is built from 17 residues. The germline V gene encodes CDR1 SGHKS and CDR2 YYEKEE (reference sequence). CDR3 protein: CASSLGLEPSGANVLTF. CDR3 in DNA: TGTGCCAGCAGCTTGGGGCTGGAGCCGTCTGGGGCCAACGTCCTGACTTTC.

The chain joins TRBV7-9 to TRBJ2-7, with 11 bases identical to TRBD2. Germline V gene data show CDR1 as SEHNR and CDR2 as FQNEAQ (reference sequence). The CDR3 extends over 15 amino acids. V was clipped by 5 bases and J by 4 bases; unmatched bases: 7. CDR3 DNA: TGTGCCAGCAGCCTTGAGCTAGCGGGGGGTTACGAGCAGTACTTC. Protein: CASSLELAGGYEQYF. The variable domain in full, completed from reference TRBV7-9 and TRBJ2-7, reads DTGVSQNPRHKITKRGQNVTFRCDPISEHNRLYWYRQTLGQGPEFLTYFQNEAQLEKSRLLSDRFSAERPKGSFSTLEIQRTEQGDSAMYLCASSLELAGGYEQYFGPGTRLTVT.

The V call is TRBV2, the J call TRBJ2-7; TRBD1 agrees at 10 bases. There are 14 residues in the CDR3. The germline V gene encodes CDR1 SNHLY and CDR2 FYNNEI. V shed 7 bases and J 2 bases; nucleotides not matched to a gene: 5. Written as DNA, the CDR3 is TGTGCCAGCAAGCGTGGACAGGGGGCCTACGAGCAGTACTTC. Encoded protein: CASKRGQGAYEQYF.

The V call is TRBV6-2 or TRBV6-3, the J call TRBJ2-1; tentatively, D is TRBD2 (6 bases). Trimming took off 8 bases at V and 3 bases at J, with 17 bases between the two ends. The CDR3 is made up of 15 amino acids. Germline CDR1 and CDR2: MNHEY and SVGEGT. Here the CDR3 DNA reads TGTGCCAGCCGTTTAGGCGGGGATGGCTACAATGAGCAGTTCTTC. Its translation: CASRLGGDGYNEQFF.

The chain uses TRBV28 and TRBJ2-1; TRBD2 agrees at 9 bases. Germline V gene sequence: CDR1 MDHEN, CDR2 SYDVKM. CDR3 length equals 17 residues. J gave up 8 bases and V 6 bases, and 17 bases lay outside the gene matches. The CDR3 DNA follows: TGTGCCAGCAGCCTGGCGACTGGTAGCGGGAGTAGCGATGAGCAGTTCTTC. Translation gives CASSLATGSGSSDEQFF.

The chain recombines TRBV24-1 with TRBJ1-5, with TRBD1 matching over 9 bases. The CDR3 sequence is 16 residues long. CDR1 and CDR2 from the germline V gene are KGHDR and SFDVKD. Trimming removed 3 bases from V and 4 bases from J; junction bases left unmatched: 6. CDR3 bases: TGTGCCACCAGTGATGGCGGACAGGGGACGAATCAGCCCCAGCATTTT. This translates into CATSDGGQGTNQPQHF.

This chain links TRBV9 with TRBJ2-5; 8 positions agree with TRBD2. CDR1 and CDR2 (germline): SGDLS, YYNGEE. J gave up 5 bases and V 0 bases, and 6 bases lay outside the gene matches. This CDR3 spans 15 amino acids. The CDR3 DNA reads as TGTGCCAGCAGCGTAGCTTCGGGGGGGCCGGAGACCCAGTACTTC. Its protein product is CASSVASGGPETQYF.

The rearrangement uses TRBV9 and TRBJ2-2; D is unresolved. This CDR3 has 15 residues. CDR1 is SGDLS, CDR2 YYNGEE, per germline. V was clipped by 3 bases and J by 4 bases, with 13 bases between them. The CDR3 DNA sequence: TGTGCCAGCAGCGCCTCCCCTACCCTCACCGGGGAGCTGTTTTTT. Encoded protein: CASSASPTLTGELFF.

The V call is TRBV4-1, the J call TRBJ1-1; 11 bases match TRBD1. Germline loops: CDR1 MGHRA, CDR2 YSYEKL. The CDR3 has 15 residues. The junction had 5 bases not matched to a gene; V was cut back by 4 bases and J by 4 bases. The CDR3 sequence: CASSPSGTGGTEAFF. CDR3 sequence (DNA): TGCGCCAGCAGCCCGAGCGGGACAGGGGGCACTGAAGCTTTCTTT.

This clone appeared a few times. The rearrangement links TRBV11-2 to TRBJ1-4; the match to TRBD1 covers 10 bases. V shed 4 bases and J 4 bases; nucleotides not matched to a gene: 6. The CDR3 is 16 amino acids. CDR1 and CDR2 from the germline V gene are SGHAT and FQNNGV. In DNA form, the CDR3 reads TGTGCCAGCAGCTCCATCCGGGACAGGGGTAATGAAAAACTGTTTTTT. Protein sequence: CASSSIRDRGNEKLFF.

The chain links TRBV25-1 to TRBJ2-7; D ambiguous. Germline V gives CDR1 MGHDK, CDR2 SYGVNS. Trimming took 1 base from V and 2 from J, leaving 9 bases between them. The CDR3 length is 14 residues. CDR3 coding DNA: TGTGCCAGCAGTGAATCGTCCAGAACCTACGAGCAGTACTTC. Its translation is CASSESSRTYEQYF.

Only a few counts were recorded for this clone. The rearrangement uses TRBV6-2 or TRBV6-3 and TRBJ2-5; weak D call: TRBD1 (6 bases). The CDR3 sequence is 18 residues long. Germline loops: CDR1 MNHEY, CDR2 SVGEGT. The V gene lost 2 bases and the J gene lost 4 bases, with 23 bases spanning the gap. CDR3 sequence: CASSYRIRPLQGLETQYF. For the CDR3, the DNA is TGTGCCAGCAGTTACCGAATCCGACCCTTACAGGGATTAGAGACCCAGTACTTC.

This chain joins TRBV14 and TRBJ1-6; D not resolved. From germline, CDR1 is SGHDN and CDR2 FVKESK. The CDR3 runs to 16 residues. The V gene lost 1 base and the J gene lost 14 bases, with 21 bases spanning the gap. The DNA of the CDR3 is TGTGCCAGCAGCCAAGGGGAGCACGTGCCGAGGGTGGCCCTCCACTTT. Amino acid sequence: CASSQGEHVPRVALHF.

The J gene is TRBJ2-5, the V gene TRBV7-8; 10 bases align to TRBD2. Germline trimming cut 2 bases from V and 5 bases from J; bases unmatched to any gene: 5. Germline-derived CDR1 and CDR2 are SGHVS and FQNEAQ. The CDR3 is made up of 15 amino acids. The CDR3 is CASSLQRGGRETQYF. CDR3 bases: TGTGCCAGCAGCTTACAGCGGGGGGGCCGGGAGACCCAGTACTTC.

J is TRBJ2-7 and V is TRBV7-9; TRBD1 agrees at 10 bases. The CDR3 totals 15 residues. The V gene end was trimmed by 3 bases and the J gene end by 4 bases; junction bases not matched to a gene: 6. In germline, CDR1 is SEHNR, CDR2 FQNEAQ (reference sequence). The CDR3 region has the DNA TGTGCCAGCAGCTTTCTGACAGGGGGCTATTACGAGCAGTACTTC. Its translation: CASSFLTGGYYEQYF.

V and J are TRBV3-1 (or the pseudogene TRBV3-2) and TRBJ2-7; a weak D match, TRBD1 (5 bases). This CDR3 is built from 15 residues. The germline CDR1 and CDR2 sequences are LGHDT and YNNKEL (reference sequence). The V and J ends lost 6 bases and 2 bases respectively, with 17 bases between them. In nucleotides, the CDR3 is TGTGCCAGCAGTCCGATCGGAAGGGGAACCTACGAGCAGTACTTC. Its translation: CASSPIGRGTYEQYF.

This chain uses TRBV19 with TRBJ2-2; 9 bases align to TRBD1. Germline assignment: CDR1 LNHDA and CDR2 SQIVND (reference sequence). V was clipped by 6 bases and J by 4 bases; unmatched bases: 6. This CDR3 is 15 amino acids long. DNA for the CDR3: TGTGCCAGTAGCCCCCTGGGACAGGGCACCGGGGAGCTGTTTTTT. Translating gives CASSPLGQGTGELFF.

The CDR3 loop is CASSGTQLYGELFF. The CDR3 DNA sequence: TGTGCCAGCAGCGGGACACAACTTTACGGGGAGCTGTTTTTT. The chain joins TRBV7-2 to TRBJ2-2, with D possibly TRBD1 on 6 matching bases. Germline CDR1 is SGHTA and CDR2 is FQGNSA. The CDR3 runs to 14 residues. V was shortened by 5 bases and J by 7 bases, with 14 bases between the two germline ends.

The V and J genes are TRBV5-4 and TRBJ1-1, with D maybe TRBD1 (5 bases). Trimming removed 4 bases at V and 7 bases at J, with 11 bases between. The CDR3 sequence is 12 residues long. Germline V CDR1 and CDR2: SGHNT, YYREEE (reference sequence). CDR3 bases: TGTGCCAGCAGCCGACAGATAGATGAAGCTTTCTTT. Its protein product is CASSRQIDEAFF.

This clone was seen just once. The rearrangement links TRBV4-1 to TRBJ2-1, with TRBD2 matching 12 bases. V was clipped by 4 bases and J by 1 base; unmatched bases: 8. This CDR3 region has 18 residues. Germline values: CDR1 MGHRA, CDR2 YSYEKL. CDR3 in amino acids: CASSLGTSGPISYNEQFF. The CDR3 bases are TGCGCCAGCAGCCTCGGGACTAGCGGGCCGATATCCTACAATGAGCAGTTCTTC.

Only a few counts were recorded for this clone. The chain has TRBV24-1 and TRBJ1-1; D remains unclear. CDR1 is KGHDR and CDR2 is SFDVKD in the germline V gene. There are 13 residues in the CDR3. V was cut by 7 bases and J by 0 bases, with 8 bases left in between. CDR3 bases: TGTGCCACCAGAGGAGAGATGAACACTGAAGCTTTCTTT. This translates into CATRGEMNTEAFF.